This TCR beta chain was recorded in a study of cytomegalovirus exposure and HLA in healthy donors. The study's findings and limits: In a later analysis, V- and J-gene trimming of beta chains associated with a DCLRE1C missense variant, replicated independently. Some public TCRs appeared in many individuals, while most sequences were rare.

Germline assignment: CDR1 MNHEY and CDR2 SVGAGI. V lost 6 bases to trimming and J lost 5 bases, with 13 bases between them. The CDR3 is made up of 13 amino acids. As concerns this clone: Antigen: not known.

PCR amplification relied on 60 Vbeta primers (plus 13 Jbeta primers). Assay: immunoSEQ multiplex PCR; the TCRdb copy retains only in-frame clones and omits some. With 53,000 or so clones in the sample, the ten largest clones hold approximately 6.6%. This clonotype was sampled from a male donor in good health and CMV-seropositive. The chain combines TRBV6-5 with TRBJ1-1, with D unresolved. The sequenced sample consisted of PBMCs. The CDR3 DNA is TGTGCCAGCAGAAGAGGGATGGGGACTGAAGCTTTCTTT. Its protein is CASRRGMGTEAFF.